This TCR beta chain emerged from a study of cytomegalovirus exposure and HLA in healthy donors. The study's findings and limits: Earlier findings revealed that most TCR beta V segments proved productive either about 87% or about 30% of the time.

Trimming took off 0 bases at V and 5 bases at J, with 5 bases between the two ends. The CDR3 has 13 residues. Germline CDR1 is SSHAT and CDR2 is FNYEAQ (reference sequence). On this clone: Its antigen is currently unknown.

The PCR made use of 60 Vbeta and 13 Jbeta primers. Here immunoSEQ multiplex PCR was the method, and the copy in TCRdb shows in-frame clones only, minus some. The sample lists 210,000 or so clones; more than 75% were seen once. This chain connects TRBV7-7 to TRBJ2-1; D not certain. This TCR was recovered from a girl aged 2 to 9 in good health and CMV-seronegative. Sequencing used PBMCs. The CDR3, as DNA: TGTGCCAGCAGCTTAGCGATAGACAATGAGCAGTTCTTC. It specifies CASSLAIDNEQFF.